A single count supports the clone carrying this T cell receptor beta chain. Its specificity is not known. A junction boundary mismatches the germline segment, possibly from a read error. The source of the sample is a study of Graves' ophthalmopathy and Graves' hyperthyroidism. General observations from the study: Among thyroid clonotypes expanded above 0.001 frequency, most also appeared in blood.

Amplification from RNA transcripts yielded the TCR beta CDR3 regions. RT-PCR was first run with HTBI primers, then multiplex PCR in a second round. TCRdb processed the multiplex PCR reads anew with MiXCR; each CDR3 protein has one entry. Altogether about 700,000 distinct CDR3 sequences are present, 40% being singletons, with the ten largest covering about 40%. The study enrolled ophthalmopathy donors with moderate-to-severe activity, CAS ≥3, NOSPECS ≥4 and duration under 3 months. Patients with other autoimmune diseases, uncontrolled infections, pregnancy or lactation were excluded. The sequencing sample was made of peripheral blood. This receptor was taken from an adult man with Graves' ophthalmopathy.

CDR3 DNA: TGCAGCGTGGAAGTGGACACAGGCAACTATGGCTACACCTTC. This codes for CSVEVDTGNYGYTF. The rearrangement joins TRBV29-1 to TRBJ1-2, with TRBD1 as a possible D gene (5 bases). Germline V gene sequence: CDR1 SQVTM, CDR2 ANQGSEA. This CDR3 has 14 amino acids.